The rows below give T cell receptor beta chains drawn from one sample of a study of follicular helper T cells after annual influenza vaccination. Libraries were prepared by immunoSEQ multiplex PCR; TCRdb keeps only in-frame clonotypes and omits some of them. This sample has approximately 11,000 clones, with roughly 80% found just once. Sequenced here: CXCR5- memory CD4+ T cells sorted from blood, sampled 6 weeks after influenza vaccination. Receptors were obtained from an adult who received the influenza vaccine. Each CDR3 is given with its conserved first and last residue. Fields, in order: V gene, CDR3 length, J gene, D gene, CDR3 protein. The D gene is left open where the match is weak.

V gene: TRBV14
CDR3 length: 16
J gene: TRBJ1-4
D gene: .
CDR3 protein: CASSRLGTSKNEKLFF

V gene: TRBV14
CDR3 length: 19
J gene: TRBJ2-3
D gene: TRBD2
CDR3 protein: CASSQAPLFYGGSTDTQYF

V gene: TRBV7-8
CDR3 length: 14
J gene: TRBJ2-3
D gene: TRBD1
CDR3 protein: CASSTSRGKVAQYF

V gene: TRBV29-1
CDR3 length: 14
J gene: TRBJ1-4
D gene: TRBD1
CDR3 protein: CSVAHRGGDEKLFF

V gene: TRBV7-3
CDR3 length: 15
J gene: TRBJ2-7
D gene: .
CDR3 protein: CASSEAEGRSYEQYF

V gene: TRBV19
CDR3 length: 15
J gene: TRBJ1-4
D gene: .
CDR3 protein: CASKDPGTAGEKLFF

V gene: TRBV20-1
CDR3 length: 11
J gene: TRBJ1-1
D gene: .
CDR3 protein: CSAMAGSVFFF

V gene: TRBV7-2
CDR3 length: 16
J gene: TRBJ1-3
D gene: .
CDR3 protein: CASSLRVASPGNTIYF

V gene: TRBV4-3
CDR3 length: 13
J gene: TRBJ1-2
D gene: .
CDR3 protein: CASSQEGSGGYTF

V gene: TRBV10-3
CDR3 length: 16
J gene: TRBJ2-3
D gene: TRBD2
CDR3 protein: CAISGRERGGTDTQYF

V gene: TRBV5-1
CDR3 length: 15
J gene: TRBJ2-1
D gene: TRBD2
CDR3 protein: CASSPVGLNVGEQFF

V gene: TRBV2
CDR3 length: 11
J gene: TRBJ2-1
D gene: .
CDR3 protein: CASRKYNEQFF

V gene: TRBV18
CDR3 length: 15
J gene: TRBJ2-7
D gene: TRBD1
CDR3 protein: CASSAPGQGYYEQYF